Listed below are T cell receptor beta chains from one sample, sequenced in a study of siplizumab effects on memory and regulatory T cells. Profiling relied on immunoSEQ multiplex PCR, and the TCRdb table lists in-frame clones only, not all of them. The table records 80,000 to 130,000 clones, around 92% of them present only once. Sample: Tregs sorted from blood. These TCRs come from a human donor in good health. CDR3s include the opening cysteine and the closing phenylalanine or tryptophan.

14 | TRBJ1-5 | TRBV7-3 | CASSLTGGGQPQHF
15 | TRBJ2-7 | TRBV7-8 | CASSIGLARSYEQYF
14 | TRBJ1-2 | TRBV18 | CASSPPGQNYGYTF
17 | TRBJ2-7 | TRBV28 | CASSLAGYVGRGTSGYF
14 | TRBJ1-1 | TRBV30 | CAWSVKGIDTEAFF
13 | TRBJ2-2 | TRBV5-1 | CASSSTVSGELFF
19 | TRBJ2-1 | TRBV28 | CASSPLSGLAGVLKDEQFF
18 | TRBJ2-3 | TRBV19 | CASSRTLGPSGSTDTQYF
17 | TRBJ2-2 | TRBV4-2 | CASSQKDRGRGTGELFF
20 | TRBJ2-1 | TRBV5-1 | CASNLGPGTVQGLLYNEQFF
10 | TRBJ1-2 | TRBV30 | CAWGVYGYTF
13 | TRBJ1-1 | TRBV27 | CASSFIGGTEAFF
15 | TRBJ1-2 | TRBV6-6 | CASRTPGQGIDGYTF
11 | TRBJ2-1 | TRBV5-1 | CASSFSYEQFF
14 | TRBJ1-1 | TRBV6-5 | CASSLRGPHTEAFF
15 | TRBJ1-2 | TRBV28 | CASSDGTGGIYGYTF
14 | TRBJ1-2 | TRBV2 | CATTGTGRIYGYTF
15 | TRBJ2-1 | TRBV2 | CASSAVGGAYNEQFF
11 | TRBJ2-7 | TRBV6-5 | CASTWGEEQYF
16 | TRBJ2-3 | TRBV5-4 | CASSFPQGGGTDTQYF
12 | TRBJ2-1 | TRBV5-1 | CASGRAENEQFF
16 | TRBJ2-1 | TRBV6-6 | CASTRGGTGSSNEQFF
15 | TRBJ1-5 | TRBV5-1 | CASSLGSNRNQPQHF
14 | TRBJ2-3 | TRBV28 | CASNIYPTTDTQYF
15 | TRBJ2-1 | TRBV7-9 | CASSPSVGGSNEQFF
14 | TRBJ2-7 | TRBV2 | CASSARDFSYEQYF
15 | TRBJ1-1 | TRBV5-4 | CASSRGTGLNTEAFF
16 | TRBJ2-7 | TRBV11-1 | CASSDVSGSVSYEQYF
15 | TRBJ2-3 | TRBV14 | CASSQDSYSTDTQYF
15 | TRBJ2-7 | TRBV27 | CASSTLDREPHEQYF
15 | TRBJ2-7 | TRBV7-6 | CASSLGVAGGDEQYF
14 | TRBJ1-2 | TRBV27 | CASSLFAEGFVYTF
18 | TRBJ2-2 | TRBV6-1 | CASSEYGGSSSRAGELFF
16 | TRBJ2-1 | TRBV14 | CASSQVRAYSYNEQFF
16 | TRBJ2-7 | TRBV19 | CASSGKDRGGSYEQYF
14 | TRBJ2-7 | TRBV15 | CATSGQGASYEQYF
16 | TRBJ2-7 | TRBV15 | CATSRGSGTGIDEQYF
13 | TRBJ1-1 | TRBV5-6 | CASSLGRNTEAFF
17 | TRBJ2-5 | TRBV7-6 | CASIMGGLAGYQETQYF
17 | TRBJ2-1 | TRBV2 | CASSDSRGTYTYNEQFF
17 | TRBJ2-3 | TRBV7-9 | CASSLSLFSTQADTQYF
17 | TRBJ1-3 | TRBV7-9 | CASSLYFGTGAGNTIYF
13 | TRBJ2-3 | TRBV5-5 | CASEIGGTDTQYF
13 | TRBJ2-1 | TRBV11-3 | CASSQERGREQFF
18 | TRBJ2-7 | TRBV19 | CASSIVPDISGSSYEQYF
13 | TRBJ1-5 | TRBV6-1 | CASNDRGKQPQHF